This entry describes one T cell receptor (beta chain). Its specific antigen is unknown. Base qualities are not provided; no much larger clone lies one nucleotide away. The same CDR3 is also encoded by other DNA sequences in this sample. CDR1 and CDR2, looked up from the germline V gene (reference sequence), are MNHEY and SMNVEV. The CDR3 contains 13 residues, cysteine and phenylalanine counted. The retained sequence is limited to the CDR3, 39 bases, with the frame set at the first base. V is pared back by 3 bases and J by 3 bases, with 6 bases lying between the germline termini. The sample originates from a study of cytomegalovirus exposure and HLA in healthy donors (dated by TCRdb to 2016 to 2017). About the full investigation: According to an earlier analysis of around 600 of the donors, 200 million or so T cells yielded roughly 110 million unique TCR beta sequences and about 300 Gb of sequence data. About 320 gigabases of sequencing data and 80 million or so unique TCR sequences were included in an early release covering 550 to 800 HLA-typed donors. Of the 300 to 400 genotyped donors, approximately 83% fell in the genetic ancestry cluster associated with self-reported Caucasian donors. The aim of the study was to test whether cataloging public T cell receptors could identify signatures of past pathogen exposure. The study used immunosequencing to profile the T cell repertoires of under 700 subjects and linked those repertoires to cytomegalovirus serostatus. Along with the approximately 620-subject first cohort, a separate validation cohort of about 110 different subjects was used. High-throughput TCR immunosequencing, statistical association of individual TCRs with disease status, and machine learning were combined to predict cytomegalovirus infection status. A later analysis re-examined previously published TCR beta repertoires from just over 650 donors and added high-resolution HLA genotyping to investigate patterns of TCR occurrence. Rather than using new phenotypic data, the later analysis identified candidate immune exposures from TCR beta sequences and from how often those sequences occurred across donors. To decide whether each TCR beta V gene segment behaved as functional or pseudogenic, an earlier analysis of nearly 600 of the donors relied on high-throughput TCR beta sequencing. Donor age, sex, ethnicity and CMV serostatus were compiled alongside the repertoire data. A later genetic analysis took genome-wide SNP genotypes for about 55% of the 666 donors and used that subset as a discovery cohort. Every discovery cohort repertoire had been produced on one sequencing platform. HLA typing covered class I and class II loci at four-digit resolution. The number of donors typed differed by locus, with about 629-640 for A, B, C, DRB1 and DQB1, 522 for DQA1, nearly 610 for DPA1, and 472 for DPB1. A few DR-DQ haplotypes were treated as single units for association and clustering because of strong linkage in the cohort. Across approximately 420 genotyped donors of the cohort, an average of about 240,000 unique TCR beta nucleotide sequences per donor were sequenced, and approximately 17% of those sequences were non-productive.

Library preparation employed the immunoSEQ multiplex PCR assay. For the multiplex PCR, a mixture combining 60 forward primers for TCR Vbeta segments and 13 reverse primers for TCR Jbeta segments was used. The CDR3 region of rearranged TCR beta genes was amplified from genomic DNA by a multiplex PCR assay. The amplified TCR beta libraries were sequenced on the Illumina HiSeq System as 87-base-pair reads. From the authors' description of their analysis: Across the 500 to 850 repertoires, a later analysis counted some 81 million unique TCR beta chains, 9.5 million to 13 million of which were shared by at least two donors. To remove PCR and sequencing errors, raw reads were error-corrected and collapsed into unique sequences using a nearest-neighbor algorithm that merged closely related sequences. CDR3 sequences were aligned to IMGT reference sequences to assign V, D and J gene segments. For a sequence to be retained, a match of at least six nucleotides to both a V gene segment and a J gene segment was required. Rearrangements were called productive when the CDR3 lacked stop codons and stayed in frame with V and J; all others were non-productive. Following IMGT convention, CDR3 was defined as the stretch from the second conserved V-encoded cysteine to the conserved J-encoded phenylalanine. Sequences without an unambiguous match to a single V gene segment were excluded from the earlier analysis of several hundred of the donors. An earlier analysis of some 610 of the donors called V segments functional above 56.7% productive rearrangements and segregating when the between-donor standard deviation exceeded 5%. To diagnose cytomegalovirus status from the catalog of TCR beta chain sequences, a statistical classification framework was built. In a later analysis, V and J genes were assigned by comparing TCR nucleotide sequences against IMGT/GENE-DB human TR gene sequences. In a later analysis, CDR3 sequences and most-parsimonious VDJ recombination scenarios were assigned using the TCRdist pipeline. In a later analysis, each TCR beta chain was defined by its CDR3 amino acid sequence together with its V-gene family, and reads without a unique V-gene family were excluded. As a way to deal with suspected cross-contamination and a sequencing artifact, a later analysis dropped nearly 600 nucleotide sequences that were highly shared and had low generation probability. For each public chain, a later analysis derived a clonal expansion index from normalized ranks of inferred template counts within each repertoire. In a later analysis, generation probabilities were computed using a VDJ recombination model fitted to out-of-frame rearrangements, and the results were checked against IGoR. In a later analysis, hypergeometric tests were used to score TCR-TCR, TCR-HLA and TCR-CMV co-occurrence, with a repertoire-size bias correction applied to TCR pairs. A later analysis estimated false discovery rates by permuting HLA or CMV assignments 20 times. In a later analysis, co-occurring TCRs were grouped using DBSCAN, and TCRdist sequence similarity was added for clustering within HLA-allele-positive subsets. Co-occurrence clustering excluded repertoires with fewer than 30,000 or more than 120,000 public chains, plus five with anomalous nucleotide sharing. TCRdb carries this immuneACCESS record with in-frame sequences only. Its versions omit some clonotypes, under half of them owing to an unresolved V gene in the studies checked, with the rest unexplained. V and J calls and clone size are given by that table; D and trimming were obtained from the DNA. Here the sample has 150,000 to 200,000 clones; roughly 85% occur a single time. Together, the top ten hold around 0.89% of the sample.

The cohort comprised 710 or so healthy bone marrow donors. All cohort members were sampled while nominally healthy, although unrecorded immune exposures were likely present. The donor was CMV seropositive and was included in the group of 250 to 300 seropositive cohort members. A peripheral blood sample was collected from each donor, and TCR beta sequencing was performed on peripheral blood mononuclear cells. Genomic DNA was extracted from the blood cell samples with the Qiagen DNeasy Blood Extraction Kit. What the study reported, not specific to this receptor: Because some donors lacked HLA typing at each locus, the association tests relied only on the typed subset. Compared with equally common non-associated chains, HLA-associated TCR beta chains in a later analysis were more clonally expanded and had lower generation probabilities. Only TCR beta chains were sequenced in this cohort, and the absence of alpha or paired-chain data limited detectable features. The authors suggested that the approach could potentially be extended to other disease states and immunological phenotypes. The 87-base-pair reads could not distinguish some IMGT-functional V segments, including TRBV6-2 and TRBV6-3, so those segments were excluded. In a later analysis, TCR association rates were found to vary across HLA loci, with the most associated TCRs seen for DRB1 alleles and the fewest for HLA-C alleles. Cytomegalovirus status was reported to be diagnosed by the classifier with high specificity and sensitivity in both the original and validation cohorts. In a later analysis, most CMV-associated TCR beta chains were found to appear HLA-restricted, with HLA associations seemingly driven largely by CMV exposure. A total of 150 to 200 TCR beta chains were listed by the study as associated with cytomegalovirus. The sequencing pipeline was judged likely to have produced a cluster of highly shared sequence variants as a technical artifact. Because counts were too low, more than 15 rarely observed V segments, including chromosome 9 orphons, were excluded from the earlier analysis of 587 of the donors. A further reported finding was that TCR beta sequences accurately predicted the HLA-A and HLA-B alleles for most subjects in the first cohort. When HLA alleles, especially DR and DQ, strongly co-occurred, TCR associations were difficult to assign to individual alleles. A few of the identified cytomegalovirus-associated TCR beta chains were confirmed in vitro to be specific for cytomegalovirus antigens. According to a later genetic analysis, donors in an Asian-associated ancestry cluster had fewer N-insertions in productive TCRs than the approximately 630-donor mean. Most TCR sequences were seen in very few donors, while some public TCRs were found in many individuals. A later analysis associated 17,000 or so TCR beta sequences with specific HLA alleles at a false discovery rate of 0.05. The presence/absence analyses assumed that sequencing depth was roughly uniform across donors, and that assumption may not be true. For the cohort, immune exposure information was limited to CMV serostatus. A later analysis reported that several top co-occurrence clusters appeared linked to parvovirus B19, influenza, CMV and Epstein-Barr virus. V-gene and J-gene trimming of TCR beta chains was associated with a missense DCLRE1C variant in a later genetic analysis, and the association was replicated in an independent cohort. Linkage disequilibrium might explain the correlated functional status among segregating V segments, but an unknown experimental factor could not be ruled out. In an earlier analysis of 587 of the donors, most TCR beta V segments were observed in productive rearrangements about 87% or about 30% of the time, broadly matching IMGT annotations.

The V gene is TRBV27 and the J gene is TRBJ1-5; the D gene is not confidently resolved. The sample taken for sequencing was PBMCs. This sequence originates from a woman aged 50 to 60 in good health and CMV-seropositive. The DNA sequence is TGTGCCAGCAGTTTGACTGACAATCAGCCCCAGCATTTT. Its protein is CASSLTDNQPQHF.